Each of the 18 T cell receptor beta chains below was sequenced from the same sample in a study of OX40 agonist ivuxolimab in advanced cancers. Repertoires were generated with immunoSEQ multiplex PCR, while TCRdb's copy carries only in-frame clones and drops some. The sample contains about 42,000 clones, more than 75% of which appear only once. The material sequenced was CD4+ or CD8+ T cells sorted from blood, taken in a trial of the OX40 agonist ivuxolimab. The receptors derive from an adult with an advanced solid tumor such as melanoma, head and neck, liver or kidney cancer.

This chain links TRBV7-8 with TRBJ2-3; 8 bases fit TRBD2. Germline assignment: CDR1 SGHVS and CDR2 FQNEAQ. V was clipped by 4 bases and J by 5 bases; unmatched bases: 23. The CDR3 is made up of 20 amino acids. The CDR3 here is CASSSPDGAGAPLGVDTQYF. The DNA for the CDR3 is TGTGCCAGCAGCTCTCCCGACGGAGCGGGGGCCCCCCTTGGAGTAGATACGCAGTATTTT.

This chain connects TRBV5-1 to TRBJ1-2, with 10 positions matching TRBD1. CDR3 length: 19 residues. Germline CDR1 SGHRS, CDR2 YFSETQ. V trimming: 0 bases; J trimming: 3 bases; junction bases outside the gene matches: 14. CDR3 residues: CASSLGAGDRGRWDYGYTF. The DNA of the CDR3 is TGCGCCAGCAGCTTGGGGGCCGGGGACAGGGGAAGGTGGGACTATGGCTACACCTTC.

This chain uses TRBV11-2 with TRBJ2-1; the D is unclear. Germline CDR1 and CDR2: SGHAT and FQNNGV. V shed 5 bases and J shed 2 bases, with 7 bases lying between them. The CDR3 is 13 residues long. The CDR3 sequence is CASSLVPYNEQFF. In DNA form, the CDR3 reads TGTGCCAGCAGCCTAGTCCCCTACAATGAGCAGTTCTTC.

The chain uses TRBV6-5 and TRBJ2-7; a weak D match, TRBD2 (6 bases). This CDR3 contains 13 residues. Trimming pared 6 bases from V and 5 bases from J, leaving 14 bases between. Germline CDR1 MNHEY, CDR2 SVGAGI. CDR3 bases: TGTGCCAGCAGGCCGACTAGTTTTCACGAGCAGTACGTC. Translating gives CASRPTSFHEQYV.

The genes are TRBV2 and TRBJ2-2; D not certain. The CDR3 totals 14 residues. Germline V gives CDR1 SNHLY, CDR2 FYNNEI. Between the trimmed V and J ends, which lost 5 bases and 4 bases, there was a span of 11 bases. This chain's CDR3 is CASSPLWTTGELFF. Here the CDR3 DNA reads TGTGCCAGCAGTCCGTTGTGGACCACCGGGGAGCTGTTTTTT.

This rearrangement joins TRBV28 to TRBJ2-7, with D hard to call. The CDR3 is made up of 13 amino acids. V was cut by 8 bases and J by 2 bases, with 13 bases left in between. Germline V gene sequence: CDR1 MDHEN, CDR2 SYDVKM. This CDR3 reads CASSFVITYEQYF. The CDR3 nucleotides read TGTGCCAGCTCCTTCGTAATAACCTACGAGCAGTACTTC.

V usage is TRBV18 and J usage is TRBJ1-4, with 7 positions matching TRBD1. CDR1 KGHSH and CDR2 LQKENI come from the germline V gene. The CDR3 is 17 residues long. Unmatched junction bases numbered 13, after V lost 3 bases and J lost 6 bases. The CDR3 DNA sequence: TGTGCCAGCTCACCCGTGCACAGGGGAGGGAAAGATGAAAAACTGTTTTTT. Its protein is CASSPVHRGGKDEKLFF. Together with reference TRBV18 and TRBJ1-4, the CDR3 gives the full variable domain: NAGVMQNPRHLVRRRGQEARLRCSPMKGHSHVYWYRQLPEEGLKFMVYLQKENIIDESGMPKERFSAEFPKEGPSILRIQQVVRGDSAAYFCASSPVHRGGKDEKLFFGSGTQLSVL.

The chain couples TRBV9 to TRBJ2-1; 7 nucleotides align to TRBD1. V shed 5 bases, J shed 10 bases, and the junction held 9 bases outside the gene matches. Germline V gives CDR1 SGDLS, CDR2 YYNGEE. There are 13 residues in the CDR3. CDR3 amino acids: CASSREGTAEQFF. CDR3 in DNA: TGTGCCAGCAGTAGAGAGGGGACAGCCGAGCAGTTCTTC.

This clone has just one count. The V call is TRBV6-5, the J call TRBJ1-5; TRBD1 is a possible D gene (5 bases). Germline V gene data show CDR1 as MNHEY and CDR2 as SVGAGI. The ends were cut back, 5 bases at V and 5 bases at J, with 13 bases in the middle. The CDR3 totals 14 residues. CDR3 sequence (DNA): TGTGCCAGCAGTCCCAGCAGGGTGGATCAGCCCCAGCATTTT. It specifies CASSPSRVDQPQHF.

The genes are TRBV5-1 and TRBJ2-3; 9 bases are shared with TRBD2. V was clipped by 1 base and J by 6 bases; unmatched bases: 12. Germline CDR1 SGHRS, CDR2 YFSETQ. The CDR3 spans 17 residues. CDR3 in DNA: TGCGCCAGCAGCTTGCAAGCGGGGGGCGTTAAGGGGGATACGCAGTATTTT. Translation: CASSLQAGGVKGDTQYF. The complete variable domain, with remaining parts taken from reference TRBV5-1 and TRBJ2-3, reads KAGVTQTPRYLIKTRGQQVTLSCSPISGHRSVSWYQQTPGQGLQFLFEYFSETQRNKGNFPGRFSGRQFSNSRSEMNVSTLELGDSALYLCASSLQAGGVKGDTQYFGPGTRLTVL.

This sequence joins TRBV6-1 and TRBJ1-5, with a weak D call TRBD1 (5 bases). Germline V lookup: CDR1 MNHNS, CDR2 SASEGT. V shed 10 bases and J shed 0 bases, with 13 bases lying between them. The CDR3 has 14 residues. CDR3 in DNA: TGTGCCACCGCGGGACCATATAGCAATCAGCCCCAGCATTTT. Translating it yields CATAGPYSNQPQHF.

This clone appeared once. The chain combines TRBV5-8 with TRBJ1-1; TRBD1 matches at 12 bases. J gave up 5 bases and V 2 bases, and 7 bases lay outside the gene matches. The germline CDR1 and CDR2 sequences are SGHTS and YDEGEE. CDR3 length: 16 residues. CDR3 nucleotides: TGTGCCAGCAGCTTAGGGACAGGGGGCTTTGGGACTGAAGCTTTCTTT. Translating gives CASSLGTGGFGTEAFF.

V usage is TRBV2 and J usage is TRBJ1-1, with TRBD1 identical over 7 bases. Trimming cost V 5 bases and J 3 bases; bases outside gene matches: 9. Germline lookup yields CDR1 SNHLY and CDR2 FYNNEI. The CDR3 has 15 amino acids. The CDR3 DNA is TGTGCCAGCAGTACCCTGACAGGGAAGTACACTGAAGCTTTCTTT. Translating gives CASSTLTGKYTEAFF.

This clone came up a few times. The chain joins TRBV6-4 to TRBJ1-1, with D perhaps matching TRBD1 (6 bases). Trimming took 6 bases from V and 8 from J, leaving 13 bases between them. Germline CDR1 and CDR2: MRHNA and SNTAGT. The CDR3 runs to 12 residues. The DNA of the CDR3 is TGTGCCAGCAGCCTTGTCGGGACAGAAGCTTTCTTT. Its protein product is CASSLVGTEAFF.

The chain links TRBV27 to TRBJ2-1, with D maybe TRBD2 (6 bases). This CDR3 has 12 residues. Per the germline V gene, CDR1 is MNHEY and CDR2 is SMNVEV (reference sequence). V was pared by 5 bases and J by 7 bases, with 9 bases between. The CDR3 DNA follows: TGTGCCAGCAGTCTCGGGAGAAATGAGCAGTTCTTC. Amino acids: CASSLGRNEQFF.

This chain uses TRBV10-3 with TRBJ2-5; the match to TRBD2 covers 7 bases. The CDR3 spans 14 residues. V lost 3 bases, J lost 3 bases, and 4 bases stayed unmatched. CDR1 and CDR2 (germline): ENHRY, SYGVKD. The CDR3 here is CAISDPGTKETQYF. The CDR3 bases are TGTGCCATCAGTGACCCCGGGACTAAAGAGACCCAGTACTTC.

The rearrangement uses TRBV2 and TRBJ2-1; TRBD2 might be the D (5 bases). The V end lost 7 bases, the J end lost 10 bases, and 8 bases lay between the germline ends. This CDR3 has 10 amino acids. The germline V gene has CDR1 SNHLY and CDR2 FYNNEI. CDR3 loop: CASTGLEQFF. The CDR3 nucleotides are TGTGCCAGCACCGGACTCGAGCAGTTCTTC.

A single count supports this clone. This rearrangement joins TRBV19 to TRBJ2-5; TRBD2 might be the D (6 bases). The J call may not be correct, given that the DNA end is closer to TRBJ2-7. The CDR3 has 14 residues. The germline V gene encodes CDR1 LNHDA and CDR2 SQIVND (reference sequence). CDR3 in DNA: TGTGCCAGTAGCGCGCCGGGACTTCGCTACGAGCAGTACTTC. It encodes CASSAPGLRYEQYF.